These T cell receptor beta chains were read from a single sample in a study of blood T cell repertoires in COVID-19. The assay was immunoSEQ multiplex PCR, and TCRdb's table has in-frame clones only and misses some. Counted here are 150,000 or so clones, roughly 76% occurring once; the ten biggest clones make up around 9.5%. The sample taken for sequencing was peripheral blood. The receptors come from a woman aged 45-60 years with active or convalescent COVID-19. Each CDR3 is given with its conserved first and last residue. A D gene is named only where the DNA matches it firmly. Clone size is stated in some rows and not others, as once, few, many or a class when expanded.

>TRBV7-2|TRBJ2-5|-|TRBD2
CASSYAGVKETQYF
TGTGCCAGCAGCTACGCGGGAGTGAAAGAGACCCAGTACTTC
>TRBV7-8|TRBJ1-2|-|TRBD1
CASSRQGTFYTF
TGTGCCAGCAGCCGACAGGGCACTTTCTACACCTTC
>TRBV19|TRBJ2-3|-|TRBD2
CASSPSGGRTDTQYF
TGTGCCAGTAGCCCTAGCGGGGGCCGCACAGATACGCAGTATTTT
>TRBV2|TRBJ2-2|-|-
CASREGVRVTGELFF
TGTGCCAGCAGGGAGGGAGTGCGGGTCACCGGGGAGCTGTTTTTT
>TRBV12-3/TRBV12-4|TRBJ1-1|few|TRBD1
CASSGRRDSEAFF
TGTGCCAGCAGTGGCCGACGGGACAGTGAAGCTTTCTTT
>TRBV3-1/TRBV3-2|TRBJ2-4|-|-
CASSQTSAKNIQYF
TGTGCCAGCAGCCAAACTAGCGCCAAAAACATTCAGTACTTC
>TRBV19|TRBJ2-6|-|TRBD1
CASSDRGPGANVLTF
TGTGCCAGTAGTGACAGGGGGCCTGGGGCCAACGTCCTGACTTTC
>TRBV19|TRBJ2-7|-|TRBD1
CASSTTRTGGGYEQYF
TGTGCCAGTAGTACCACAAGGACAGGGGGCGGCTACGAGCAGTACTTC
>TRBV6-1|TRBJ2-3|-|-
CASSELYTDTQYF
TGTGCCAGCAGTGAACTGTACACAGATACGCAGTATTTT
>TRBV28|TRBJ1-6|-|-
CASSKSGGYLHF
TGTGCCAGCAGCAAAAGTGGGGGGTACCTCCACTTT
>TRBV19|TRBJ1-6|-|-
CASSIDLKSPLHF
TGTGCCAGTAGTATAGATTTAAAATCACCCCTCCACTTT
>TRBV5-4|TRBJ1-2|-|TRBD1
CASKRDREVYGYTF
TGTGCCAGCAAACGGGACAGGGAGGTCTATGGCTACACCTTC
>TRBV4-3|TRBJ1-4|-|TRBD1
CASSQDRSEKLFF
TGCGCCAGCAGTCAGGACAGGAGCGAAAAACTGTTTTTT
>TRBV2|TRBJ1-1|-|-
CASSERQAVGF
TGTGCCAGCAGTGAACGTCAGGCCGTCGGCTTT
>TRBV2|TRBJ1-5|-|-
CASSVRGSNQPQHF
TGTGCCAGCAGTGTCAGGGGTAGCAATCAGCCCCAGCATTTT
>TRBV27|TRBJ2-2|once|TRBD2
CASSFGSRREGRGGELFF
TGTGCCAGCAGTTTTGGATCGCGGCGGGAGGGCCGGGGCGGGGAGCTGTTTTTT
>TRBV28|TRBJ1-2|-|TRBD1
CASRATGIESYGYTF
TGTGCCAGCAGAGCGACAGGGATAGAATCCTATGGCTACACCTTC
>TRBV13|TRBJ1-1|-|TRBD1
CASSLDRGGAEAFF
TGTGCCAGCAGCCTCGACAGGGGCGGGGCTGAAGCTTTCTTT
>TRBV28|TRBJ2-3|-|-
CASSPPKPSTDTQYF
TGTGCCAGCAGTCCGCCAAAGCCTAGCACAGATACGCAGTATTTT
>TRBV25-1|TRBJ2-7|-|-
CASSQWAKQYF
TGTGCCAGCAGCCAATGGGCTAAGCAGTACTTC
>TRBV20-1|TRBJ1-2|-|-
CSASLGNGYTF
TGCAGTGCTAGTCTAGGAAATGGCTACACCTTC
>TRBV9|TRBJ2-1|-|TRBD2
CASSVSGLANEQFF
TGTGCCAGCAGCGTAAGCGGACTAGCAAATGAGCAGTTCTTC
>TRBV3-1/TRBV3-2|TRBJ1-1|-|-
CASSSNAGNTEAFF
TGTGCCAGCAGTTCAAACGCGGGGAACACTGAAGCTTTCTTT
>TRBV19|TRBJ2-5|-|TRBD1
CASSPGQGAGETQYF
TGTGCCAGTAGTCCCGGACAGGGGGCGGGGGAGACCCAGTACTTC
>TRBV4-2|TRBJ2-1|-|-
CASSQDWGTSVGQFF
TGTGCCAGCAGCCAAGATTGGGGGACTTCCGTAGGGCAGTTCTTC
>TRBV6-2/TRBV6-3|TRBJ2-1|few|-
CASSYPGHRYNEQFF
TGTGCCAGCAGTTACCCGGGACACCGCTACAATGAGCAGTTCTTC
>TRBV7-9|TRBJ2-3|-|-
CASSYSIDTQYF
TGTGCCAGCAGCTACTCCATCGATACGCAGTATTTT
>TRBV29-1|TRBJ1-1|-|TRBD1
CSVATTGTGAAFF
TGCAGCGTTGCTACCACCGGGACAGGGGCAGCTTTCTTT
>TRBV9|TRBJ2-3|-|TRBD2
CASSFHSGGAKDTQYF
TGTGCCAGCAGCTTCCATAGCGGGGGGGCGAAAGATACGCAGTATTTT
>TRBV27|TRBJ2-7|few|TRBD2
CASSLSGLAGYYEQYF
TGTGCCAGCAGTTTATCGGGGCTAGCGGGTTACTACGAGCAGTACTTC
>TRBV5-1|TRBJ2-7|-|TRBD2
CASSLWTSGLRVEQYF
TGCGCCAGCAGCTTGTGGACTAGCGGATTGCGGGTCGAGCAGTACTTC
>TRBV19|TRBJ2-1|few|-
CASSRGDSSYNEQFF
TGTGCCAGTAGTAGGGGGGACAGCTCCTACAATGAGCAGTTCTTC
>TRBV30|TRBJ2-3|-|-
CAWRGGADTQYF
TGTGCCTGGAGAGGGGGGGCGGATACGCAGTATTTT
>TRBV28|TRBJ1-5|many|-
CASTSNRAPDQPQHF
TGTGCCAGCACATCAAACAGGGCCCCGGATCAGCCCCAGCATTTT
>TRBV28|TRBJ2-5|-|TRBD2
CASNSGTSGAYGETQYF
TGTGCCAGCAATTCAGGGACTAGCGGGGCTTATGGGGAGACCCAGTACTTC
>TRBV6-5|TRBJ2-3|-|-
CASSGGGYTDTQYF
TGTGCCAGCTCGGGGGGCGGCTACACAGATACGCAGTATTTT
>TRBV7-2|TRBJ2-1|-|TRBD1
CASSFGTGGTNEQFF
TGTGCCAGCAGCTTTGGGACAGGGGGCACCAATGAGCAGTTCTTC
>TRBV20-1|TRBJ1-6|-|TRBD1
CSASNRGLGTLHF
TGCAGTGCTAGTAATAGGGGGCTGGGGACCCTCCACTTT
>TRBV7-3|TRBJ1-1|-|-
CASSLTGVNTEAFF
TGTGCCAGCAGCTTAACCGGAGTAAACACTGAAGCTTTCTTT
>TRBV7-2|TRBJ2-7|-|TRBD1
CASSLGQGRYEQYF
TGTGCCAGCAGCTTGGGACAGGGACGCTACGAGCAGTACTTC